Sequencing of this T cell receptor (beta chain) was carried out in a study of blood T cell repertoires in COVID-19. About the research overall: Researchers got acute and convalescent COVID-19 samples from the United States, Italy and Spain. T cells, B-cell-depleted T cells, or PBMCs provided the cDNA or gDNA that served as material.

Germline V gene lookup returns CDR1 GTSNPN and CDR2 SVGIG (reference sequence). This CDR3 contains 20 residues. Losses at the gene ends were 2 bases for V and 1 base for J; bases not matched to a gene: 18. In the original analysis: Amplified reference gene primers provided the basis for estimating nucleated cell counts. TCRdb keeps only in-frame clones here, not all; method: immunoSEQ multiplex PCR. D and trimming come from the DNA, and the V and J calls and clone size come from that table. Of fewer than 200,000 clones in the sample, about 85% were seen once. Sequencing input: peripheral blood. The source is a man aged 55-75 years who had recovered from COVID-19. V and J are TRBV30 and TRBJ2-3, with 10 bases matching TRBD2. The CDR3 loop is CAWSPPRLAGVPKGTDTQYF. The CDR3, as DNA: TGTGCCTGGAGTCCCCCCCGGCTAGCGGGGGTTCCGAAGGGCACAGATACGCAGTATTTT.